The 30 T cell receptor beta chains given below trace back to one sample, sequenced in a study of CD8 T cells in ankylosing spondylitis. Regarding the study as a whole: There was a TCR beta motif, made of several highly homologous variants, that appeared characteristic of ankylosing spondylitis blood.

These receptors have no known antigen. TCRdb redid the calling of the 5' RACE reads with MiXCR, one entry per CDR3 protein. The sample shows roughly 300,000 distinct CDR3 sequences, 6.5% to 10% of them seen only once. Sequencing was carried out using blood, either unsorted or a sorted T cell fraction (not recorded which). These receptors originate from a male donor with ankylosing spondylitis.

This clonotype was counted only a few times. The chain uses TRBV7-8 and TRBJ2-3, with D tentatively TRBD2 (5 bases). This CDR3 has 16 residues. Between the trimmed V and J ends, which lost 0 bases and 0 bases, there was a span of 10 bases. CDR1 is SGHVS, CDR2 FQNEAQ, per germline. The DNA of the CDR3 is TGTGCCAGCAGCTTAGCATCGGACTCTAGCACAGATACGCAGTATTTT. Its translation: CASSLASDSSTDTQYF.

The chain employs TRBV6-5 and TRBJ2-3; tentatively, D is TRBD2 (6 bases). V was pared by 4 bases and J by 0 bases, with 14 bases between. Germline lookup yields CDR1 MNHEY and CDR2 SVGAGI. The CDR3 extends over 16 amino acids. The DNA for the CDR3 is TGTGCCAGCAGTTCGCCTAGCGAAACTAGCACAGATACGCAGTATTTT. It yields the protein CASSSPSETSTDTQYF.

This clonotype appeared a few times. The chain is built from TRBV6-2 or TRBV6-3 and TRBJ2-7; tentatively, D is TRBD1 or TRBD2 (5 bases each). CDR1 and CDR2 from the germline V gene are MNHEY and SVGEGT. The V and J ends lost 5 bases and 5 bases respectively, with 25 bases between them. The CDR3 sequence is 17 residues long. The CDR3 sequence is CASSPGAGRVPRNEQYF. The CDR3 DNA is TGTGCCAGCAGTCCCGGGGCTGGGAGAGTGCCGCGAAACGAGCAGTACTTC.

V gene TRBV27 combines with J gene TRBJ2-2; D assignment may be TRBD1 or TRBD2 (5 bases each). This CDR3 region has 14 residues. V shed 1 base and J shed 7 bases, with 10 bases lying between them. Per the germline V gene, CDR1 is MNHEY and CDR2 is SMNVEV (reference sequence). Written as DNA, the CDR3 is TGTGCCAGCAGTTTATGGGGGACGGGCGGGGAGCTGTTTTTT. Residues: CASSLWGTGGELFF.

This clonotype occurred a few times. The chain employs TRBV3-1 and TRBJ1-1; D remains unclear. CDR1 is LGHDT and CDR2 is YNNKEL in the germline V gene (reference sequence). This CDR3 has 13 amino acids. V lost 1 base to trimming and J lost 0 bases, with 3 bases between them. CDR3 loop: CASSQAVNTEAFF. CDR3 nucleotides: TGTGCCAGCAGCCAAGCAGTGAACACTGAAGCTTTCTTT.

This clonotype was seen a handful of times. The chain joins TRBV10-3 to TRBJ1-5, with TRBD1 as a possible D gene (6 bases). Germline V gene sequence: CDR1 ENHRY, CDR2 SYGVKD. V was pared by 6 bases and J by 3 bases, with 12 bases between. This CDR3 has 14 amino acids. CDR3 sequence: CAISDRSINQPQHF. The CDR3 bases are TGTGCCATCAGCGACAGGAGCATCAATCAGCCCCAGCATTTT.

V and J are TRBV7-2 and TRBJ1-5; no reliable D call. The germline gives CDR1 SGHTA, CDR2 FQGNSA. This CDR3 contains 16 residues. The V end lost 4 bases, the J end lost 3 bases, and 16 bases lay between the germline ends. DNA of the CDR3: TGTGCCAGCAGCTCAAGCCGGCGACTGAACAATCAGCCCCAGCATTTT. Translated: CASSSSRRLNNQPQHF. The full variable domain, with the rest looked up from reference TRBV7-2 and TRBJ1-5, is GAGVSQSPSNKVTEKGKDVELRCDPISGHTALYWYRQSLGQGLEFLIYFQGNSAPDKSGLPSDRFSAERTGGSVSTLTIQRTQQEDSAVYLCASSSSRRLNNQPQHFGDGTRLSIL.

The chain carries TRBV6-5 and TRBJ1-4, with D unresolved. This CDR3 is 14 amino acids long. Per the germline V gene, CDR1 is MNHEY and CDR2 is SVGAGI. The V end lost 2 bases, the J end lost 8 bases, and 12 bases lay between the germline ends. The CDR3 loop reads CASSYLREGEKLFF. In nucleotides, the CDR3 is TGTGCCAGCAGTTACCTCCGAGAAGGGGAAAAACTGTTTTTT.

This clonotype was seen a few times. The chain couples TRBV5-1 to TRBJ2-5, with 9 bases identical to TRBD1. CDR3 size: 16 residues. Germline V gene lookup returns CDR1 SGHRS and CDR2 YFSETQ. V shed 3 bases and J 1 base; nucleotides not matched to a gene: 7. The CDR3 protein is CASSSQGALIQETQYF. The CDR3 DNA reads as TGCGCCAGCAGCTCACAGGGGGCGTTGATCCAAGAGACCCAGTACTTC.

This clonotype was counted a few times. CDR3 amino acids: CASRLTGVGTGELFF. In DNA, the CDR3 is TGTGCCAGCAGACTGACAGGGGTTGGTACCGGGGAGCTGTTTTTT. The chain links TRBV28 to TRBJ2-2; 8 bases agree with TRBD1. This CDR3 has 15 amino acids. Germline CDR1 is MDHEN and CDR2 is SYDVKM. Trimming cost V 6 bases and J 5 bases; bases outside gene matches: 8.

This clonotype showed up many times. This chain uses TRBV29-1 with TRBJ2-7, with TRBD2 matching 14 bases. Per germline, CDR1 SQVTM and CDR2 ANQGSEA. Germline trimming cut 3 bases from V and 10 bases from J; bases unmatched to any gene: 5. CDR3 length: 13 residues. CDR3 sequence (DNA): TGCAGCGTTGATGGGACTAGCGGGAGAGAACAGTACTTC. Residues: CSVDGTSGREQYF.

This clonotype was found a few times. The chain combines TRBV5-5 with TRBJ2-5, with D possibly matching TRBD1 (6 bases). Germline lookup yields CDR1 SGHKS and CDR2 YYEKEE (reference sequence). V dropped 0 bases and J dropped 0 bases, with 12 bases sitting between them. The CDR3 covers 16 residues. The CDR3 sequence is CASSLVDRRYQETQYF. In nucleotides, the CDR3 is TGTGCCAGCAGCTTGGTTGACAGGAGGTACCAAGAGACCCAGTACTTC.

The chain is built from TRBV3-1 and TRBJ2-1; D not certain. The CDR3 loop spans 14 amino acids. Germline loops: CDR1 LGHDT, CDR2 YNNKEL (reference sequence). V was clipped by 2 bases and J by 8 bases, with 13 bases between them. CDR3 loop: CASSQYYSNDEQFF. The CDR3 DNA reads as TGTGCCAGCAGCCAATACTACAGTAACGATGAGCAGTTCTTC.

This chain connects TRBV7-9 to TRBJ2-7; D is possibly TRBD1 (8 bases). Germline-derived CDR1 and CDR2 are SEHNR and FQNEAQ (reference sequence). The CDR3 is made up of 15 amino acids. V lost 3 bases to trimming and J lost 2 bases, with 14 bases between them. CDR3 DNA: TGTGCCAGCAGCTTCGTCACAGGGGGGGCCTACGAGCAGTACTTC. Translation: CASSFVTGGAYEQYF.

The CDR3 reads CASSLWETSGSYNEQFF. As DNA, the CDR3 is TGTGCCAGCAGCTTATGGGAAACTAGCGGGAGCTACAATGAGCAGTTCTTC. The chain has TRBV7-9 and TRBJ2-1; 11 positions match TRBD2. V lost 2 bases, J lost 3 bases, and 6 bases stayed unmatched. The CDR3 is 17 amino acids. Germline-derived CDR1 and CDR2 are SEHNR and FQNEAQ (reference sequence).

V usage is TRBV27 and J usage is TRBJ2-3; no definite D call. Germline CDR1 MNHEY, CDR2 SMNVEV (reference sequence). The V end was cut by 9 bases, the J end by 2 bases, with 3 bases between. This CDR3 is 10 amino acids long. CDR3 protein: CARLTDTQYF. As DNA, the CDR3 is TGTGCCAGACTCACAGATACGCAGTATTTT.

This clonotype appeared many times. V gene TRBV6-1 combines with J gene TRBJ2-2, with TRBD2 matching over 7 bases. This CDR3 spans 15 amino acids. The V gene end was trimmed by 6 bases and the J gene end by 5 bases; junction bases not matched to a gene: 9. From germline, CDR1 is MNHNS and CDR2 SASEGT. The CDR3 loop is CASRGGSGVTGELFF. The CDR3 nucleotides are TGTGCCAGCAGAGGCGGGAGTGGAGTTACCGGGGAGCTGTTTTTT.

The rearrangement joins TRBV5-1 to TRBJ2-3, with 9 nucleotides matching TRBD2. J was trimmed by 3 bases and V by 2 bases; bases with no gene match: 4. This CDR3 region has 15 residues. Per the germline V gene, CDR1 is SGHRS and CDR2 is YFSETQ. In DNA, the CDR3 is TGCGCCAGCAGCTTCGAGCGGGAGGCTACAGATACGCAGTATTTT. Amino acids: CASSFEREATDTQYF.

The chain uses TRBV27 and TRBJ1-4, with a tentative D call TRBD1 (6 bases). V was clipped by 4 bases and J by 7 bases, with 19 bases between them. Per the germline V gene, CDR1 is MNHEY and CDR2 is SMNVEV (reference sequence). The CDR3 length is 16 residues. The DNA for the CDR3 is TGTGCCAGCAGTTACGCAACAGGGACGAGAGGTGAAAAACTGTTTTTT. Encoded protein: CASSYATGTRGEKLFF.

This clonotype was observed a handful of times. The chain combines TRBV24-1 with TRBJ2-3; 9 bases map to TRBD1. CDR3 length: 18 amino acids. J lost 6 bases, V lost 5 bases, and 17 bases had no gene match. Per germline, CDR1 KGHDR and CDR2 SFDVKD. The CDR3: CATSGTADRGPSGDTQYF. CDR3 DNA sequence: TGTGCCACCAGTGGGACAGCGGACAGGGGCCCGTCAGGCGATACGCAGTATTTT.

Many counts were recorded for this clonotype. V gene TRBV28 combines with J gene TRBJ2-7; D perhaps matches TRBD1 (6 bases). In germline, CDR1 is MDHEN, CDR2 SYDVKM. Trimming left V 7 bases short and J 2 bases short, with 21 bases between. This CDR3 contains 16 residues. CDR3 residues: CASTDRDTIPAYEQYF. For the CDR3, the DNA is TGTGCCAGCACCGACCGGGACACGATTCCTGCCTACGAGCAGTACTTC. The complete variable domain, with remaining parts taken from reference TRBV28 and TRBJ2-7, reads DVKVTQSSRYLVKRTGEKVFLECVQDMDHENMFWYRQDPGLGLRLIYFSYDVKMKEKGDIPEGYSVSREKKERFSLILESASTNQTSMYLCASTDRDTIPAYEQYFGPGTRLTVT.

The chain joins TRBV5-6 to TRBJ2-5, with D tentatively TRBD1 (5 bases). This CDR3 contains 13 residues. Trimming left V 0 bases short and J 5 bases short, with 8 bases between. Germline-derived CDR1 and CDR2 are SGHDT and YYEEEE. CDR3 sequence reads: CASSLGGAETQYF. CDR3 sequence (DNA): TGTGCCAGCAGCTTGGGGGGCGCGGAGACCCAGTACTTC.

This clonotype was detected only a few times. The chain is built from TRBV11-2 and TRBJ2-3; unclear D gene. V was pared by 4 bases and J by 4 bases, with 6 bases between. This CDR3 spans 12 amino acids. Germline V lookup: CDR1 SGHAT, CDR2 FQNNGV. DNA of the CDR3: TGTGCCAGCAGCTACCCCTCAGATACGCAGTATTTT. Protein: CASSYPSDTQYF.

V gene TRBV7-2 combines with J gene TRBJ1-3; D is undetermined. Trimming took off 4 bases at V and 0 bases at J, with 10 bases between the two ends. The germline gives CDR1 SGHTA, CDR2 FQGNSA. There are 15 residues in the CDR3. The CDR3 here is CASSSLTSSGNTIYF. The CDR3 coding sequence is TGTGCCAGCAGCTCACTCACAAGCTCTGGAAACACCATATATTTT.

This clonotype was observed a handful of times. This chain joins TRBV20-1 and TRBJ2-1; 8 bases align to TRBD2. Germline V gives CDR1 DFQATT, CDR2 SNEGSKA (reference sequence). The CDR3 is made up of 15 amino acids. The junction had 9 bases not matched to a gene; V was cut back by 6 bases and J by 2 bases. The chain's CDR3 is CSAAGASFAYNEQFF. The CDR3 DNA reads TGCAGTGCAGCGGGAGCTTCCTTCGCCTACAATGAGCAGTTCTTC.

This clonotype was found a few times. The V and J genes are TRBV19 and TRBJ2-1, with D perhaps TRBD2 (6 bases). The CDR3 spans 13 residues. Germline CDR1 reads LNHDA; CDR2 reads SQIVND (reference sequence). V dropped 5 bases and J dropped 7 bases, with 12 bases sitting between them. As DNA, the CDR3 is TGTGCCAGTAGTGTGACTAGAGGGAATGAGCAGTTCTTC. The encoded protein is CASSVTRGNEQFF.

The genes are TRBV3-1 and TRBJ1-4, with unresolved D. Trimming stripped 1 base from V and 0 bases from J, with 3 bases between. The germline V gene has CDR1 LGHDT and CDR2 YNNKEL (reference sequence). The CDR3 runs 14 residues. The CDR3 region has the DNA TGTGCCAGCAGCCAAGGAACAACTAATGAAAAACTGTTTTTT. This sequence encodes CASSQGTTNEKLFF.

Only a few counts were recorded for this clonotype. V usage is TRBV20-1 and J usage is TRBJ1-1; D remains ambiguous. The V end was cut by 0 bases, the J end by 7 bases, with 6 bases between. The germline V gene encodes CDR1 DFQATT and CDR2 SNEGSKA (reference sequence). The CDR3 has 11 amino acids. The CDR3 loop reads CSARDKDEAFF. The CDR3 DNA follows: TGCAGTGCTAGAGATAAGGATGAAGCTTTCTTT.

CDR3 loop: CASSLVAASGSIGTQYF. The CDR3 DNA reads TGTGCCAGCAGTTTAGTAGCGGCTAGCGGGAGTATTGGGACCCAGTACTTC. V usage is TRBV12-3 or TRBV12-4 and J usage is TRBJ2-5; 10 nucleotides align to TRBD2. The ends lost 1 base at V and 7 bases at J; junction bases unmatched: 12. This CDR3 contains 17 residues.

This clonotype was detected only a few times. The rearrangement links TRBV12-3 or TRBV12-4 to TRBJ1-2, with no clear D. The CDR3 contains 10 residues. Trimming removed 6 bases from V and 11 bases from J, with 10 bases in between. DNA of the CDR3: TGTGCCAGCAGACTAGGAGCTTACACCTTC. It translates to CASRLGAYTF.